This T cell receptor beta chain originates from a study of T cell responses to AZD1222 COVID-19 vaccine. With regard to this clone: What it binds is unknown.

The data were produced by immunoSEQ multiplex PCR, yet TCRdb's version contains in-frame clones alone and is incomplete. The sample shows roughly 79,000 clones, about 90% of them seen only once. Deletions cut 5 bases from V and 8 bases from J, with 12 bases between. The germline CDR1 and CDR2 sequences are LGHDT and YNNKEL (reference sequence). This CDR3 is 12 amino acids long. General study points: Baseline serology detected seropositivity in only six AZD1222 recipients. Donors were chiefly white British, with a greater number of females, and clonal diversity was perhaps underestimated. A rise in Spike-specific TCR breadth and depth followed two AZD1222 doses. Regions 160-218 and 743-854 dominated among vaccine-associated CD4 TCRs spanning spike.

The chain has TRBV3-1 (or the pseudogene TRBV3-2) and TRBJ1-2, with a tentative D call TRBD1 (5 bases). Sequences were derived from peripheral blood, sampled on day 0 of MenACWY control vaccination. This TCR derives from an adult in good health. CDR3 residues: CASSARVGGYTF. The CDR3 nucleotides are TGTGCCAGCAGCGCCAGGGTGGGCGGCTACACCTTC.